The source of this TCR beta chain is a study of T cells after posttransplantation cyclophosphamide. There are 12 residues in the CDR3. The germline CDR1 and CDR2 sequences are SGHVS and FNYEAQ. Trimming removed 1 base at V and 9 bases at J, with 7 bases between. Study results and limitations: Later post-transplant blood repertoires were often dominated by donor CD8+ memory clones. After PTCy, TRB diversity resembled that of CNI/methotrexate controls. Blood and skin or GI T cell repertoires showed limited TRB overlap.

The related graft donor's blood sample was taken on the day of bone marrow donation. Produced via immunoSEQ multiplex PCR; TCRdb's table is partial and in-frame only. Found here are about 12,000 clones, no singletons; the ten largest cover roughly 7.2%. There are many counts of this clone. The target antigen is unknown. The rearrangement links TRBV7-6 to TRBJ2-1; maybe TRBD2 (6 bases). This receptor was identified in a woman aged 40 to 49 in good health, CMV-negative, and a related stem cell transplant donor. The sample was PBMCs. This CDR3 reads CASSLGRGEQFF. CDR3 bases: TGTGCCAGCAGCTTAGGGCGGGGTGAGCAGTTCTTC.